Listed below are T cell receptor beta chains from one sample, sequenced in a study of breast tumors, draining lymph nodes, adjacent tissues. A single record per CDR3 protein comes from TCRdb applying MiXCR to the multiplex PCR reads. The repertoire consists of around 250,000 distinct CDR3 sequences, with approximately 36% occurring once and the leading ten covering over 3.5%. Source material: axillary lymph node tissue. The receptors shown here come from a female donor with breast cancer. Some clones in this sample may be carry-over from other donors' samples. The CDR3 runs from the conserved cysteine through the conserved F or W. A D gene is named only where the DNA matches it firmly. The size field is filled for only some rows; it gives once, few, many or a size class.

clone size	D gene	V gene	J gene	CDR3 protein	CDR3 DNA
many	TRBD1	TRBV10-3	TRBJ2-2	CAISAGTANTGELFF	TGTGCCATCAGTGCCGGGACAGCGAACACCGGGGAGCTGTTTTTT
.	.	TRBV29-1	TRBJ2-7	CSVGVLYEQYF	TGCAGCGTTGGTGTCCTATACGAGCAGTACTTC
.	.	TRBV12-3/TRBV12-4	TRBJ1-5	CASSLRENSNQPQHF	TGTGCCAGCAGCCTCAGAGAAAATAGCAATCAGCCCCAGCATTTT
few	.	TRBV5-1	TRBJ2-5	CASSSDTRGETQYF	TGCGCCAGCAGCTCCGACACCCGCGGAGAGACCCAGTACTTC
many	TRBD2	TRBV5-1	TRBJ2-5	CASSPSGGLKETQYF	TGCGCCAGCAGCCCGAGTGGGGGACTAAAAGAGACCCAGTACTTC
many	.	TRBV20-1	TRBJ2-3	CSADLMEGTDTQYF	TGCAGTGCCGACCTTATGGAGGGCACAGATACGCAGTATTTT
.	.	TRBV6-6	TRBJ2-7	CASSHPLGGGGSYEQYF	TGTGCCAGCAGTCACCCGCTAGGAGGGGGGGGGAGCTACGAGCAGTACTTC
few	TRBD2	TRBV6-6	TRBJ2-1	CASSYSLAGNNEQFF	TGTGCCAGCAGTTACTCTCTAGCGGGAAATAATGAGCAGTTCTTC
few	TRBD1	TRBV2	TRBJ1-1	CASTETGSTEAFF	TGTGCCAGCACCGAGACAGGGTCCACTGAAGCTTTCTTT
many	.	TRBV11-3	TRBJ2-7	CASSLAGRYEQYF	TGTGCCAGCAGCTTAGCTGGACGGTACGAGCAGTACTTC
many	TRBD1	TRBV7-9	TRBJ1-2	CASSFRQGGFHGYPF	TGTGCCAGCAGCTTTCGACAGGGGGGATTTCATGGCTACCCCTTC
many	.	TRBV11-3	TRBJ2-3	CASSRSSPTDTQYF	TGTGCCAGCAGCCGCTCGAGCCCCACAGATACGCAGTATTTT
many	.	TRBV2	TRBJ2-7	CASSDRQVRGNEQYF	TGTGCCAGCAGCGATCGACAGGTCCGTGGAAACGAGCAGTACTTC
few	TRBD2	TRBV28	TRBJ2-3	CASSRGTRGPDTQYF	TGTGCCAGCAGTCGCGGGACTAGAGGTCCAGATACGCAGTATTTT
.	TRBD1	TRBV29-1	TRBJ2-7	CSVPGQGAFYEQYF	TGCAGCGTTCCGGGACAGGGGGCCTTCTACGAGCAGTACTTC
many	.	TRBV12-3/TRBV12-4	TRBJ2-7	CASKLGGVGQYF	TGTGCCAGCAAATTGGGCGGAGTGGGGCAGTACTTC
few	TRBD1	TRBV5-5	TRBJ2-3	CASPIYRGNTDTQYF	TGCGCCAGCCCCATATACAGGGGGAACACAGATACGCAGTATTTT
.	.	TRBV28	TRBJ2-7	CASSLQEDEQYF	TGTGCCAGCAGTCTCCAGGAAGACGAGCAGTACTTC
many	.	TRBV2	TRBJ2-2	CASSGTGVPRTGELFF	TGTGCCAGCAGTGGCACTGGTGTTCCGAGGACCGGGGAGCTGTTTTTT
few	TRBD1	TRBV27	TRBJ1-6	CASSAWGPTGGKSSPLHF	TGTGCCAGCAGTGCCTGGGGGCCGACAGGGGGCAAGTCATCACCCCTCCACTTT
many	.	TRBV11-2	TRBJ1-6	CASSLEVRNSPLHF	TGTGCCAGCAGCTTAGAAGTTAGGAATTCACCCCTCCACTTT
.	.	TRBV28	TRBJ1-5	CASSFGLRGRLQPQHF	TGTGCCAGCAGTTTCGGGCTTCGTGGCCGGCTCCAGCCCCAGCATTTT
.	.	TRBV29-1	TRBJ1-4	CSSGRANEKLFF	TGCAGCTCGGGCCGGGCTAATGAAAAACTGTTTTTT
.	TRBD1	TRBV30	TRBJ1-1	CAWSVRTGAEAFF	TGTGCCTGGAGTGTACGGACAGGGGCTGAAGCTTTCTTT
many	.	TRBV12-3/TRBV12-4	TRBJ1-4	CASRAGRRVATNEKLFF	TGTGCCAGCCGAGCGGGGCGGCGGGTTGCAACTAATGAAAAACTGTTTTTT
many	TRBD1	TRBV18	TRBJ2-1	CASSPPTGNLHEQFF	TGTGCCAGCTCACCACCGACAGGGAATTTGCATGAGCAGTTCTTC